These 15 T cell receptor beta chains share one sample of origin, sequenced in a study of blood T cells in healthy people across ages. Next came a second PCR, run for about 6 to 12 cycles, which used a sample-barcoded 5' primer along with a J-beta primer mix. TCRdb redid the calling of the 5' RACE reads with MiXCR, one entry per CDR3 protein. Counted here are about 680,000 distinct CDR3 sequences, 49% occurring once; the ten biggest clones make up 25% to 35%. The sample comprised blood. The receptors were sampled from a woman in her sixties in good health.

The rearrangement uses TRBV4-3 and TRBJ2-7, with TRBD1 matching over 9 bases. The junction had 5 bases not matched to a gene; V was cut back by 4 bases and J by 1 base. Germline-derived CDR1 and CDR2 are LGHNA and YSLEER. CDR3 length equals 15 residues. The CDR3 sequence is CASSRQGTGSYEQYF. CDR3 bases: TGCGCCAGCAGCCGTCAGGGGACAGGGTCCTACGAGCAGTACTTC.

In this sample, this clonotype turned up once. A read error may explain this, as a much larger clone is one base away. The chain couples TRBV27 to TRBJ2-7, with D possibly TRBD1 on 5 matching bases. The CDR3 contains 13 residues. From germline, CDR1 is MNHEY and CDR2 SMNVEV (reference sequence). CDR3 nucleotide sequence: TGTGCCGGCAGTTTTATTCAGGGCTACGAGCAGTACTTC. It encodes CAGSFIQGYEQYF.

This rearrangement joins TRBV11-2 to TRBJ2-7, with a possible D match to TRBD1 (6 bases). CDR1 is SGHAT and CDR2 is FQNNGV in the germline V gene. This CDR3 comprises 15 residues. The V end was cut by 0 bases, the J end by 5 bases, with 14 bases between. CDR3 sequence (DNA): TGTGCCAGCAGCTTAGATGGGGGCGGATTTAACGAGCAGTACTTC. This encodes CASSLDGGGFNEQYF.

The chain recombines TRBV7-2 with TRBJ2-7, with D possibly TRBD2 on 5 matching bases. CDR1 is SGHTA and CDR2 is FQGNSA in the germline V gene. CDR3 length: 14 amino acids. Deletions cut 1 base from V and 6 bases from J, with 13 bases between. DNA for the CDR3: TGTGCCAGCAGCTTAGGGGGTCAGGACTGCGAGCAGTACTTC. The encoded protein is CASSLGGQDCEQYF.

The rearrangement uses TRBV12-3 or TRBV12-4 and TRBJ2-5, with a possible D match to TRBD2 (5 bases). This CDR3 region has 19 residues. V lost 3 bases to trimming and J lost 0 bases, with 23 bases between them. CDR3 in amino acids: CASSLSRWGANTYQETQYF. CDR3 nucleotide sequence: TGTGCCAGCAGTTTGAGTCGCTGGGGAGCGAACACGTACCAAGAGACCCAGTACTTC.

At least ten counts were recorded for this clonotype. The CDR3 DNA reads as TGTGCCAGCAGCCTTCCCACGACAGGGTCGGAGACCCAGTACTTC. It codes for CASSLPTTGSETQYF. The chain combines TRBV7-9 with TRBJ2-5; 7 bases map to TRBD1. The CDR3 covers 15 residues. Looked up from germline, CDR1 is SEHNR and CDR2 is FQNEAQ (reference sequence). Trimming at V came to 5 bases and at J to 5 bases, leaving 11 bases not matched to a gene.

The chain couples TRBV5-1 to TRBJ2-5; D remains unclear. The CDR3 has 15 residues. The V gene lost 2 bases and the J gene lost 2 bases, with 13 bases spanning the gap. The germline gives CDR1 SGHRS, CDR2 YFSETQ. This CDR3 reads CASSFLTQAQETQYF. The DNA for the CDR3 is TGCGCCAGCAGCTTCTTGACTCAAGCGCAAGAGACCCAGTACTTC.

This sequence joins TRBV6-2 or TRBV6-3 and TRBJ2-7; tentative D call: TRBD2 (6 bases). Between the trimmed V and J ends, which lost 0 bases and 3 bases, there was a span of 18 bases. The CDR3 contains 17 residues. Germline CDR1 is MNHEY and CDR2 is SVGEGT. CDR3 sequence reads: CASSYSYRDFTLYEQYF. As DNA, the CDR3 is TGTGCCAGCAGTTACTCCTACCGGGACTTTACACTCTACGAGCAGTACTTC.

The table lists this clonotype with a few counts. CDR3 in amino acids: CATSRVAGLASNEQFF. The CDR3 DNA is TGTGCCACCAGCAGAGTCGCGGGACTAGCTTCCAATGAGCAGTTCTTC. The V gene is TRBV15, the J gene TRBJ2-1, with 9 bases lining up with TRBD2. The CDR3 contains 16 residues. J gave up 6 bases and V 1 base, and 7 bases lay outside the gene matches. The germline V gene encodes CDR1 LNHNV and CDR2 YYDKDF (reference sequence).

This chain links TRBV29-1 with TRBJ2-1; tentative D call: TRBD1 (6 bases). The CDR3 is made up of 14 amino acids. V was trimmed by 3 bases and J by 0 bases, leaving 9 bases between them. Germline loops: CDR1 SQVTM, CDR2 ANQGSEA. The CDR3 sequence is CSVEGDTSYNEQFF. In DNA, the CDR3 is TGCAGCGTTGAGGGGGACACCTCCTACAATGAGCAGTTCTTC.

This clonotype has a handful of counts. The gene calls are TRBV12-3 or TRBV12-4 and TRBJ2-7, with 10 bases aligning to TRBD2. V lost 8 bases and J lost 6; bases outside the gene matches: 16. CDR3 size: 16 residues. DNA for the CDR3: TGTGCCAGCGGCAACAACTCAGCGGGAGGGCCGGGCGAGCAGTACTTC. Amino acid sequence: CASGNNSAGGPGEQYF.

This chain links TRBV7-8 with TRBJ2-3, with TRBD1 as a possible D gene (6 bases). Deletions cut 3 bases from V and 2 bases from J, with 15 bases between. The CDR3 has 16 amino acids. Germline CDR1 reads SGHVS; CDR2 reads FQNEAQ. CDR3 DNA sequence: TGTGCCAGCAGCTTGACGGTCAGGGGCGACACAGATACGCAGTATTTT. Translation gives CASSLTVRGDTDTQYF.

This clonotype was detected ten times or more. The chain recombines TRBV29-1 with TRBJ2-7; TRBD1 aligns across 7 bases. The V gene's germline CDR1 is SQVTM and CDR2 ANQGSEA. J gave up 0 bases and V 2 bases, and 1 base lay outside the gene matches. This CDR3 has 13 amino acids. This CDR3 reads CSVEPGGSYEQYF. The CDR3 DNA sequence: TGCAGCGTTGAACCAGGGGGCTCCTACGAGCAGTACTTC.

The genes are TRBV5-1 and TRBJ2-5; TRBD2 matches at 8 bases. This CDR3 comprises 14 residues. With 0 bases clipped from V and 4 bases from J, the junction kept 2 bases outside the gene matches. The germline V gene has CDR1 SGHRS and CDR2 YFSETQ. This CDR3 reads CASSLEGLAETQYF. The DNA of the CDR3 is TGCGCCAGCAGCTTGGAAGGACTAGCAGAGACCCAGTACTTC.

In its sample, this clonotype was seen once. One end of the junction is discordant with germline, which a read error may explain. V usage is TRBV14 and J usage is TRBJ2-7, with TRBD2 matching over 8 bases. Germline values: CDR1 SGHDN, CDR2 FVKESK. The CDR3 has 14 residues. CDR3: CAGSQVAGHYEQYF. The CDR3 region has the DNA TGTGCCGGCAGCCAAGTAGCGGGACACTACGAGCAGTACTTC. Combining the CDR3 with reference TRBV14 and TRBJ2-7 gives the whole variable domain EAGVTQFPSHSVIEKGQTVTLRCDPISGHDNLYWYRRVMGKEIKFLLHFVKESKQDESGMPNNRFLAERTGGTYSTLKVQPAELEDSGVYFCAGSQVAGHYEQYFGPGTRLTVT.